A single sample is the source of the 10 T cell receptor beta chains below, sequenced in a study. One entry per CDR3 protein, called by TCRdb with MiXCR from the 5' RACE reads. The sample carries tens of thousands of distinct CDR3 sequences, 15% to 20% recorded once. Sequenced material: naive CD4+ T cells sorted from a lymph node. Subset noted: naive CD4+ T cells, CD4+CD45RA+CD25-. These receptors came from a female donor with breast cancer.

This clonotype was counted ten times or more. This chain joins TRBV5-1 and TRBJ1-2, with 7 bases fitting TRBD1. The CDR3 sequence is 14 residues long. Germline values: CDR1 SGHRS, CDR2 YFSETQ. V gave up 3 bases and J gave up 4 bases; unmatched junction bases: 6. The CDR3 DNA is TGCGCCAGCAGCTGGGAACAGGGGAGCTATGGCTACACCTTC. Residues: CASSWEQGSYGYTF.

V is TRBV6-5 and J is TRBJ2-3, with 9 bases identical to TRBD1. The germline gives CDR1 MNHEY, CDR2 SVGAGI. The CDR3 length is 17 residues. With 2 bases clipped from V and 5 bases from J, the junction kept 11 bases outside the gene matches. The DNA of the CDR3 is TGTGCCAGCAGTTACCGAACCGGGACAGGGCTTGAAGATACGCAGTATTTT. Its translation: CASSYRTGTGLEDTQYF.

This clonotype was recorded at least ten times. J is TRBJ1-5 and V is TRBV27, with D perhaps TRBD1 (6 bases). The CDR3 contains 16 residues. The germline gives CDR1 MNHEY, CDR2 SMNVEV (reference sequence). The V end lost 0 bases, the J end lost 6 bases, and 15 bases lay between the germline ends. The CDR3 nucleotides are TGTGCCAGCAGTTTATCGGCGGGGGGCGACGGTCAGCCCCAGCATTTT. Amino acid sequence: CASSLSAGGDGQPQHF.

This clonotype has ten or more counts. V gene TRBV5-1 combines with J gene TRBJ1-2, with D hard to call. The germline V gene encodes CDR1 SGHRS and CDR2 YFSETQ. The V gene lost 4 bases and the J gene lost 8 bases, with 18 bases spanning the gap. This CDR3 is 14 amino acids long. The CDR3 DNA is TGCGCCAGCAGCCCAGAAGGAGGGCTAGGAGGCTACACCTTC. As protein: CASSPEGGLGGYTF.

The chain recombines TRBV5-1 with TRBJ2-7; weak D call: TRBD1 (5 bases). There are 14 residues in the CDR3. In germline, CDR1 is SGHRS, CDR2 YFSETQ. V shed 4 bases and J shed 2 bases, with 13 bases lying between them. The CDR3 is CASSPLTEAYEQYF. Here the CDR3 DNA reads TGCGCCAGCAGCCCCCTGACAGAGGCCTACGAGCAGTACTTC.

About this clonotype itself: Since no conserved phenylalanine or tryptophan closes the CDR3, a read error is the likely cause. The chain carries TRBV6-5 and TRBJ1-6; TRBD1 aligns across 9 bases. V lost 4 bases to trimming and J lost 9 bases; unmatched junction nucleotides: 7. CDR1 is MNHEY, CDR2 SVGAGI, per germline. This CDR3 region has 15 residues. The CDR3 DNA is TGTGCCAGCAGTTTCGCCACAGGGGGCAGTTCACCCCTCCACGTT. Its translation is CASSFATGGSSPLHV.

This clonotype was found a few times. V gene TRBV7-9 combines with J gene TRBJ1-6, with D possibly being TRBD1 (6 bases). Trimming cost V 1 base and J 9 bases, with 25 bases left between them. CDR1 and CDR2 from the germline V gene are SEHNR and FQNEAQ (reference sequence). The CDR3 covers 19 residues. The CDR3 region has the DNA TGTGCCAGCAGCTTAGTCCCCGCCAGGGGTATATTCGGGGGTTCACCCCTCCACTTT. This encodes CASSLVPARGIFGGSPLHF. Full variable domain (remainder filled in from reference TRBV7-9 and TRBJ1-6): DTGVSQNPRHKITKRGQNVTFRCDPISEHNRLYWYRQTLGQGPEFLTYFQNEAQLEKSRLLSDRFSAERPKGSFSTLEIQRTEQGDSAMYLCASSLVPARGIFGGSPLHFGNGTRLTVT.

Comment on this clonotype: The junction departs from the called germline gene at one end, perhaps through a read error. The genes are TRBV5-1 and TRBJ2-1, with a possible D match to TRBD1 (6 bases). CDR1 SGHRS and CDR2 YFSETQ come from the germline V gene. This CDR3 contains 15 residues. The CDR3, as DNA: TGCGCCAGCAGCTCTCTGACAGGCCGGGACGGTGAGCAGTCCTTC. This codes for CASSSLTGRDGEQSF.

The chain combines TRBV2 with TRBJ1-1; D is undetermined. V dropped 3 bases and J dropped 2 bases, with 7 bases sitting between them. The germline V gene has CDR1 SNHLY and CDR2 FYNNEI. This CDR3 is built from 13 residues. The CDR3 protein is CASSERFNTEAFF. Written as DNA, the CDR3 is TGTGCCAGCAGTGAGCGGTTCAACACTGAAGCTTTCTTT.

This clonotype turned up a few times. V and J are TRBV18 and TRBJ2-5; TRBD2 is a possible D gene (6 bases). Trimming pared 5 bases from V and 5 bases from J, leaving 9 bases between. There are 12 residues in the CDR3. Looked up from germline, CDR1 is KGHSH and CDR2 is LQKENI. CDR3 nucleotide sequence: TGTGCCAGCTCAGGCGGGACGGAGACCCAGTACTTC. It specifies CASSGGTETQYF.